This TCR beta chain was retrieved from a study of T cells after yellow fever vaccination. Study-wide findings and caveats: Few clonotypes appeared in both CD4 and CD8 compartments. FACS-sorted repertoires might harbor abundant contaminating clonotypes from the bulk population.

Germline lookup yields CDR1 SGHTA and CDR2 FQGNSA. The CDR3 consists of 14 residues. J gave up 5 bases and V 5 bases, and 7 bases lay outside the gene matches. A few counts support this clonotype. MiXCR was run by TCRdb on the 5' RACE reads, yielding one entry per CDR3 protein. The table includes roughly 32,000 distinct CDR3 sequences, 5% to 8.5% detected once. The chain carries TRBV7-2 and TRBJ2-5; 8 bases align to TRBD1. This sample comprised PBMCs, either bulk or a sorted T-cell subset (CD4+, CD8+, memory, or dextramer-sorted; not recorded which), obtained on the day of the first yellow fever vaccination. The clonotype comes from a man younger than 35 who received the YFV17D yellow fever vaccine. The CDR3 nucleotides are TGTGCCAGCAGCATTCCAGGGGGCTGGGAGACCCAGTACTTC. Amino acids: CASSIPGGWETQYF.